This T cell receptor beta chain was sequenced in a study of regulatory T cells in long-lasting Graves disease. Study-wide findings and caveats: It was in persistent disease that TRBV28, TRBJ1-2 and TRBJ2-5 were favored. The study examined only peripheral blood, not thyroid tissue.

Libraries of TCR beta came from iRepertoire HTBI primers plus Arm-PCR of CDR3 regions. TCRdb ran MiXCR on the multiplex PCR reads and lists one entry per CDR3 protein. Of roughly 360,000 distinct CDR3 sequences listed, roughly 24% are singletons. Specified time point: persistent/refractory GD, antithyroid drugs over 5 years with positive TRAb. After RNA was extracted from PBMCs, the TCR library was made from it. The diagnosis of Graves' disease used American Thyroid Association guidelines. Germline CDR1 is DFQATT and CDR2 is SNEGSKA (reference sequence). This CDR3 spans 13 amino acids. With V trimmed by 7 bases and J by 4 bases, 5 bases remained unmatched. This clonotype has at least ten counts. No antigen is known for it.

The sequencing here drew on peripheral blood mononuclear cells (PBMCs), taken when the disease was refractory, from a patient treated with antithyroid drugs. The clonotype was recovered from a woman between 40 and 55 years old with Graves disease. The J gene is TRBJ2-3, the V gene TRBV20-1, with 10 bases identical to TRBD2. The CDR3 protein is CSVSSGSPDTQYF. In DNA, the CDR3 is TGCAGTGTCTCTAGCGGGAGCCCAGATACGCAGTATTTT.